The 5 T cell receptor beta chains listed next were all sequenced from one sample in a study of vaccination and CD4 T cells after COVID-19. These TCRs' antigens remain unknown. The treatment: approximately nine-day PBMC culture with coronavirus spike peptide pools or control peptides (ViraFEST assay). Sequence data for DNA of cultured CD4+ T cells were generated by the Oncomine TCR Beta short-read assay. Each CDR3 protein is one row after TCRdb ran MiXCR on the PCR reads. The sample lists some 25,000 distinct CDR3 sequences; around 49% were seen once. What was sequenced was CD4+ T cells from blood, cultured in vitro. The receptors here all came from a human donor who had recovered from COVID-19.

The CDR3 spells CASTGAGRMTDTQYF. The CDR3 coding sequence is TGCGCCAGCACCGGAGCGGGGAGGATGACAGATACGCAGTATTTT. The chain links TRBV5-1 to TRBJ2-3; 7 positions agree with TRBD2. Losses at the gene ends were 6 bases for V and 3 bases for J; bases not matched to a gene: 10. Germline V gives CDR1 SGHRS, CDR2 YFSETQ. The CDR3 consists of 15 residues.

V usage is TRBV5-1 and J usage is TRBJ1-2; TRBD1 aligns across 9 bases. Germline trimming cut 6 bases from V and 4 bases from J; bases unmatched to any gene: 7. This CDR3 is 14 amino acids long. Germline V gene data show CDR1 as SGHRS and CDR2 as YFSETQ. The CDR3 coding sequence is TGCGCCAGCACCCAGACAGGGGGAGGCTATGGCTACACCTTC. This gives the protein CASTQTGGGYGYTF.

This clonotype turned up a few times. In DNA form, the CDR3 reads TGTGCCAGCAGGGCGTGGGGGGGAAACATTCAGTACTTC. Amino acids: CASRAWGGNIQYF. The chain is built from TRBV12-3 or TRBV12-4 and TRBJ2-4, with 7 bases that match TRBD2. V was pared by 6 bases and J by 6 bases, with 5 bases of the junction left unmatched. The CDR3 length is 13 residues.

The CDR3 DNA follows: TGTGCCAGCAGTAAAATAAAGGATCTTGGCTACACCTTC. Residues: CASSKIKDLGYTF. This chain connects TRBV28 to TRBJ1-2; D not certain. The germline V and J ends were trimmed by 5 bases and 7 bases, with 14 bases remaining between them. This CDR3 is 13 amino acids long. Germline CDR1 MDHEN, CDR2 SYDVKM.

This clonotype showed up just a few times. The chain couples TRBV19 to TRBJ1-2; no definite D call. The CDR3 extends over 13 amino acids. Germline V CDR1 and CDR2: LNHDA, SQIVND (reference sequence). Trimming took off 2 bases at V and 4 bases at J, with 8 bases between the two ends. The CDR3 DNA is TGTGCCAGTAGTATATCACGAGTCTATGGCTACACCTTC. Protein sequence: CASSISRVYGYTF.